This T cell receptor beta chain was identified in a study of blood T cell repertoires in COVID-19. Background on the study: Sites across the United States, Italy and Spain contributed samples from acute and convalescent COVID-19. T cells, B-cell-depleted T cells, or PBMCs supplied cDNA or gDNA.

Source study methods: It was from reference gene primer amplification that nucleated cell counts were estimated. TCRdb's table, derived via immunoSEQ multiplex PCR, lists solely in-frame clones and lacks some. That table is the source of V, J and clone size, and D and trimming were worked out from the DNA. The repertoire consists of about 190,000 clones, with roughly 89% occurring once and the leading ten covering approximately 0.64%. Input material: peripheral blood. The sequence was obtained from a man between 45 and 60 years old with acute or convalescent COVID-19.

CDR3 DNA: TGTGCCAGCAGCTTCTCCGGCACAGGGTCCTACAATGAGCAGTTCTTC. Its translation is CASSFSGTGSYNEQFF. The chain couples TRBV7-8 to TRBJ2-1; possible D gene TRBD1, 6 bases. The V and J ends lost 3 bases and 1 base respectively, with 13 bases between them. In germline, CDR1 is SGHVS, CDR2 FQNEAQ. The CDR3 length is 16 residues. Together with reference TRBV7-8 and TRBJ2-1, the CDR3 gives the full variable domain: GAGVSQSPRYKVAKRGQDVALRCDPISGHVSLFWYQQALGQGPEFLTYFQNEAQLDKSGLPSDRFFAERPEGSVSTLKIQRTQQEDSAVYLCASSFSGTGSYNEQFFGPGTRLTVL.